The clone carrying this T cell receptor beta chain was recorded a few times. The target antigen is unknown. This sample is part of a study of tumor and adjacent non-tumor tissue in lung cancer. Across the whole study: The cohort had around twelve adenocarcinoma, a couple of squamous cell and 1 small cell patients. Overall study findings and caveats: Compared with tumor, normal lung showed significantly lower TCR diversity.

V shed 3 bases and J shed 2 bases, with 9 bases lying between them. The CDR3 length is 14 residues. Germline CDR1 reads KGHSH; CDR2 reads LQKENI. No cell sorting was done before RNA was extracted from the tissue. A modified ARM-PCR protocol with three rounds of nested PCR amplified TCRbeta. TCRdb re-analysed the multiplex PCR reads in MiXCR, keeping a single row per CDR3 protein. The sample holds 68,000 or so distinct CDR3 sequences; about three fifths are singletons and the top ten take 20%. This TCR was recovered from a man over 45 with non-small cell lung cancer. The J gene is TRBJ2-3, the V gene TRBV18; D remains ambiguous. Sequencing input: lung tumor tissue. Written as DNA, the CDR3 is TGTGCCAGCTCACCGAGCAGACCCACAGATACGCAGTATTTT. Residues: CASSPSRPTDTQYF.